The 15 T cell receptor beta chains given below trace back to one sample, sequenced in a study of blood T cell repertoires in COVID-19. TCRdb keeps only in-frame clones here, not all; method: immunoSEQ multiplex PCR. The sample lists approximately 89,000 clones; around 92% were seen once. Input material: peripheral blood. These receptors all come from a woman in her sixties with active COVID-19.

The CDR3 coding sequence is TGTGCCAGCACCGAAATGGCTAATTCACCCCTCCACTTT. Its translation: CASTEMANSPLHF. V and J are TRBV6-5 and TRBJ1-6, with no clear D. This CDR3 contains 13 residues. V was clipped by 7 bases and J by 6 bases, with 10 bases between them. From germline, CDR1 is MNHEY and CDR2 SVGAGI.

This clone showed up just a few times. The V and J genes are TRBV10-3 and TRBJ1-4; TRBD1 agrees at 7 bases. V was clipped by 6 bases and J by 7 bases; unmatched bases: 5. Germline assignment: CDR1 ENHRY and CDR2 SYGVKD. The CDR3 consists of 13 residues. The CDR3, as DNA: TGTGCCATCAGAAACCGGGACAGTGAAAAACTGTTTTTT. Residues: CAIRNRDSEKLFF.

This clone was recorded only once. The chain carries TRBV2 and TRBJ2-7; 7 bases map to TRBD1. This CDR3 region has 13 residues. V lost 6 bases and J lost 8; bases outside the gene matches: 10. CDR1 is SNHLY, CDR2 FYNNEI, per germline. For the CDR3, the DNA is TGTGCCAGCAGGGAGACAGGGTCTGGGAAGCAGTACTTC. This encodes CASRETGSGKQYF. Together with reference TRBV2 and TRBJ2-7, the CDR3 gives the full variable domain: EPEVTQTPSHQVTQMGQEVILRCVPISNHLYFYWYRQILGQKVEFLVSFYNNEISEKSEIFDDQFSVERPDGSNFTLKIRSTKLEDSAMYFCASRETGSGKQYFGPGTRLTVT.

This chain uses TRBV6-5 with TRBJ2-3, with D hard to call. This CDR3 region has 13 residues. V gave up 0 bases and J gave up 6 bases, with 7 bases separating them. Per germline, CDR1 MNHEY and CDR2 SVGAGI. The CDR3 loop is CASSYSDGDTQYF. In DNA, the CDR3 is TGTGCCAGCAGTTACTCTGACGGGGATACGCAGTATTTT.

The chain combines TRBV2 with TRBJ1-2; 7 nucleotides line up with TRBD1. The germline V gene has CDR1 SNHLY and CDR2 FYNNEI. V dropped 2 bases and J dropped 4; count of bases not matched to a gene: 16. The CDR3 has 18 amino acids. The CDR3 here is CASSERQGGKTAFYGYTF. CDR3 coding DNA: TGTGCCAGCAGTGAACGCCAGGGGGGAAAGACTGCCTTCTATGGCTACACCTTC.

The rearrangement joins TRBV15 to TRBJ2-7, with 13 bases identical to TRBD2. CDR1 is LNHNV and CDR2 is YYDKDF in the germline V gene (reference sequence). J gave up 5 bases and V 5 bases, and 9 bases lay outside the gene matches. The CDR3 totals 16 residues. CDR3 amino acids: CATSPRTSGSLNEQYF. The CDR3 nucleotides are TGTGCCACCAGCCCCCGGACTAGCGGGAGCTTAAACGAGCAGTACTTC.

V usage is TRBV18 and J usage is TRBJ1-1; D remains ambiguous. This CDR3 has 14 residues. V gave up 3 bases and J gave up 5 bases, with 13 bases separating them. Per the germline V gene, CDR1 is KGHSH and CDR2 is LQKENI. The CDR3, as DNA: TGTGCCAGCTCACCTGACTCGGTCGGAACTGAAGCTTTCTTT. This translates into CASSPDSVGTEAFF.

This clone was seen a few times. The chain recombines TRBV28 with TRBJ2-5, with D possibly being TRBD1 (5 bases). The V end was cut by 6 bases, the J end by 5 bases, with 22 bases between. The CDR3 loop spans 16 amino acids. CDR1 MDHEN and CDR2 SYDVKM come from the germline V gene. CDR3 protein: CASSTSGWYFRETQYF. The CDR3 DNA follows: TGTGCCAGCAGCACCTCAGGGTGGTATTTTCGGGAGACCCAGTACTTC. The full variable domain, its missing parts supplied by reference TRBV28 and TRBJ2-5, is DVKVTQSSRYLVKRTGEKVFLECVQDMDHENMFWYRQDPGLGLRLIYFSYDVKMKEKGDIPEGYSVSREKKERFSLILESASTNQTSMYLCASSTSGWYFRETQYFGPGTRLLVL.

The chain employs TRBV4-2 and TRBJ1-2, with D perhaps matching TRBD1 (5 bases). Germline V CDR1 and CDR2: LGHNA, YNFKEQ. V shed 3 bases and J shed 6 bases, with 17 bases lying between them. CDR3 size: 15 residues. The CDR3 reads CASSQHLQGTDGYTF. CDR3 sequence (DNA): TGTGCCAGCAGCCAGCATCTCCAGGGAACCGATGGCTACACCTTC.

The chain recombines TRBV28 with TRBJ2-1; possible D gene TRBD1, 6 bases. Trimming stripped 7 bases from V and 5 bases from J, with 18 bases between. The CDR3 is made up of 15 amino acids. Germline-derived CDR1 and CDR2 are MDHEN and SYDVKM. Written as DNA, the CDR3 is TGTGCCAGCACCCTCTGGGGGCAGGGTGACAATGAGCAGTTCTTC. Translating gives CASTLWGQGDNEQFF. Variable domain in full (rest from reference TRBV28 and TRBJ2-1): DVKVTQSSRYLVKRTGEKVFLECVQDMDHENMFWYRQDPGLGLRLIYFSYDVKMKEKGDIPEGYSVSREKKERFSLILESASTNQTSMYLCASTLWGQGDNEQFFGPGTRLTVL.

The genes are TRBV12-5 and TRBJ1-2; a possible D gene is TRBD1 (5 bases). This CDR3 is 11 amino acids long. CDR1 is LGHNT, CDR2 FRNRAP, per germline. V was trimmed by 5 bases and J by 9 bases, leaving 10 bases between them. The CDR3 DNA reads TGTGCTAGTGGTCCCGGGGGAAGCTACACCTTC. Residues: CASGPGGSYTF.

The chain is built from TRBV7-2 and TRBJ2-1; 7 positions match TRBD2. This CDR3 region has 15 residues. V dropped 1 base and J dropped 8; count of bases not matched to a gene: 8. Germline V lookup: CDR1 SGHTA, CDR2 FQGNSA. The CDR3 DNA sequence: TGTGCCAGCAGCTTAGGGGGGGTAGCGGGCTATGAGCAGTTCTTC. Translating it yields CASSLGGVAGYEQFF.

V and J are TRBV27 and TRBJ1-5; D gene ambiguous. The CDR3 has 14 amino acids. V shed 5 bases and J shed 1 base, with 9 bases lying between them. Germline CDR1 reads MNHEY; CDR2 reads SMNVEV (reference sequence). The CDR3 sequence is CASSREYSNQPQHF. DNA of the CDR3: TGTGCCAGCAGTCGAGAGTACAGCAATCAGCCCCAGCATTTT.

The chain's CDR3 is CASTNDGGGEAFF. CDR3 nucleotide sequence: TGTGCCAGCACCAACGACGGCGGTGGTGAAGCTTTCTTT. The chain employs TRBV6-5 and TRBJ1-1; D unresolved. V was pared by 7 bases and J by 7 bases, with 16 bases between. The CDR3 consists of 13 residues. CDR1 MNHEY and CDR2 SVGAGI come from the germline V gene.

The chain joins TRBV15 to TRBJ1-4, with D uncertain. Trimming stripped 0 bases from V and 4 bases from J, with 9 bases between. Germline V lookup: CDR1 LNHNV, CDR2 YYDKDF (reference sequence). This CDR3 comprises 15 residues. CDR3 DNA sequence: TGTGCCACCAGCAGAGAAGGAGCCGGTAATGAAAAACTGTTTTTT. It translates to CATSREGAGNEKLFF.